Sequencing of this T cell receptor (beta chain) was carried out in a study of response to subunit inactivated influenza vaccine. This CDR3 spans 16 amino acids. Trimming cost V 3 bases and J 2 bases, with 15 bases left between them. The germline V gene has CDR1 SGHVS and CDR2 FQNEAQ. TCRdb fed the RT-PCR reads into MiXCR, producing one record per CDR3 protein. This table has just under 550,000 distinct CDR3 sequences, 20% to 25% appearing once. These same records also appear under a second study, on T cells expressing NK-cell markers. That source adds: What made the TCR beta cDNA was 5'RACE template switching with UMIs. All TCR beta repertoires analysed originated from sorted CD3+CD56+NKG2C+, CD3+CD56+NKG2C- and CD3+CD56-NKG2C+ T cells. One of the eight sequenced donors was seronegative, whereas the other seven were HCMV-seropositive. Several experiments employed an anti-gamma-delta TCR antibody to confine sorting to alpha-beta TCR T cells. Clarity on HCMV specificity was lacking for the expanded NKG2C+ T cell clones.

The material was CD4+ T cells sorted from PBMCs, obtained 11 to 12 days after vaccination. The gene calls are TRBV7-8 and TRBJ2-3, with D unresolved. This clonotype was sampled from a middle-aged man who received an inactivated influenza vaccine. CDR3 DNA sequence: TGTGCCAGCAGCTTTGCCCGGGTCAGACCCACAGATACGCAGTATTTT. Translated: CASSFARVRPTDTQYF.